Shown below are 11 T cell receptor beta chains from a single sample sequenced in a study of memory CD4+ T cells and cytomegalovirus serostatus. Profiled with immunoSEQ multiplex PCR; TCRdb holds only in-frame clones, not every one. Found here are just under 60,000 clones, 80% to 85% of them singletons; the top ten hold about 0.95%. Single viable CD3+CD4+CD8-CD45RO+ cells were sorted as the memory CD4+ T cells. Sequences were obtained from memory CD4+ T cells from blood. The receptor set was obtained from an adult in good health and CMV-seronegative.

This clone was detected once. V usage is TRBV4-3 and J usage is TRBJ2-7; 8 nucleotides match TRBD2. With 3 bases clipped from V and 3 bases from J, the junction kept 7 bases outside the gene matches. This CDR3 is built from 15 residues. Germline CDR1 and CDR2: LGHNA and YSLEER. This chain's CDR3 is CASSQQLAEGYEQYF. The CDR3 bases are TGCGCCAGCAGCCAGCAACTAGCGGAGGGCTACGAGCAGTACTTC.

This clone was recorded only once. The CDR3 protein is CASGLSGQSNEQFF. The DNA for the CDR3 is TGTGCTAGTGGTTTATCGGGACAGAGCAATGAGCAGTTCTTC. V and J are TRBV12-5 and TRBJ2-1, with 7 bases lining up with TRBD1. The V segment lost 3 bases and the J segment 6 bases; nucleotides outside the gene matches: 5. Germline-derived CDR1 and CDR2 are LGHNT and FRNRAP. The CDR3 spans 14 residues.

The rearrangement joins TRBV6-5 to TRBJ2-1, with a possible D match to TRBD2 (6 bases). Trimming shortened V by 7 bases and J by 0 bases, and 13 bases separated the two germline ends. CDR1 MNHEY and CDR2 SVGAGI come from the germline V gene. This CDR3 has 15 residues. CDR3 sequence reads: CASTRGLSSYNEQFF. The CDR3 DNA is TGTGCCAGCACAAGGGGACTGAGCTCCTACAATGAGCAGTTCTTC.

The chain couples TRBV30 to TRBJ1-1; D is possibly TRBD1 (6 bases). V lost 2 bases and J lost 1, with 14 bases in between. Germline V gene data show CDR1 as GTSNPN and CDR2 as SVGIG (reference sequence). CDR3 length equals 15 residues. The CDR3 is CAWSSTGRGNTEAFF. For the CDR3, the DNA is TGTGCCTGGAGTAGTACAGGGCGGGGGAACACTGAAGCTTTCTTT.

This chain connects TRBV30 to TRBJ1-4, with 8 bases identical to TRBD1. The trim removed 1 base at V and 8 bases at J, leaving 12 bases unmatched. Germline values: CDR1 GTSNPN, CDR2 SVGIG (reference sequence). The CDR3 sequence is 16 residues long. The CDR3 DNA reads TGTGCCTGGAGTGCTGACTCAGGGGGCAAAGGGGAAAAACTGTTTTTT. Translating it yields CAWSADSGGKGEKLFF.

The chain is built from TRBV7-9 and TRBJ2-7, with 7 bases matching TRBD1. Trimming at V came to 4 bases and at J to 4 bases, leaving 7 bases not matched to a gene. Germline-derived CDR1 and CDR2 are SEHNR and FQNEAQ (reference sequence). The CDR3 spans 14 residues. The CDR3, as DNA: TGTGCCAGCAGCTCACGGGACAGACGATACGAGCAGTACTTC. This codes for CASSSRDRRYEQYF.

The chain carries TRBV15 and TRBJ1-5, with a tentative D call TRBD1 (5 bases). CDR3 length equals 16 residues. The germline gives CDR1 LNHNV, CDR2 YYDKDF (reference sequence). Trimming stripped 5 bases from V and 3 bases from J, with 17 bases between. The CDR3 sequence: CATSGELTVHNQPQHF. CDR3 nucleotides: TGTGCCACCAGCGGCGAATTGACAGTTCACAATCAGCCCCAGCATTTT.

The chain carries TRBV7-9 and TRBJ2-7; TRBD2 is a possible D gene (6 bases). The germline V and J ends were trimmed by 5 bases and 7 bases, with 15 bases remaining between them. The CDR3 loop spans 13 amino acids. Germline V lookup: CDR1 SEHNR, CDR2 FQNEAQ (reference sequence). In DNA, the CDR3 is TGTGCCAGCAGCGCTTATCTAGCGACGGAGCAGTACTTC. Translating it yields CASSAYLATEQYF. Complete variable domain (other parts from reference TRBV7-9 and TRBJ2-7): DTGVSQNPRHKITKRGQNVTFRCDPISEHNRLYWYRQTLGQGPEFLTYFQNEAQLEKSRLLSDRFSAERPKGSFSTLEIQRTEQGDSAMYLCASSAYLATEQYFGPGTRLTVT.

V gene TRBV5-5 combines with J gene TRBJ1-1, with TRBD1 identical over 8 bases. The V segment lost 9 bases and the J segment 1 base; nucleotides outside the gene matches: 8. The CDR3 has 14 amino acids. The V gene's germline CDR1 is SGHKS and CDR2 YYEKEE (reference sequence). The CDR3 sequence: CATQGGGANTEAFF. DNA of the CDR3: TGTGCCACACAGGGGGGAGGGGCGAACACTGAAGCTTTCTTT.

The chain recombines TRBV11-3 with TRBJ1-1; no clear D gene. Germline CDR1 and CDR2: SGHNT and YENEEA. The CDR3 is 16 amino acids. V dropped 0 bases and J dropped 0 bases, with 11 bases sitting between them. CDR3 residues: CASSLDLSRVNTEAFF. The CDR3 DNA reads as TGTGCCAGCAGCTTAGATCTGAGCCGGGTGAACACTGAAGCTTTCTTT.

V usage is TRBV9 and J usage is TRBJ1-2; no clear D. V lost 0 bases and J lost 4, with 13 bases in between. The CDR3 loop spans 15 amino acids. CDR1 is SGDLS, CDR2 YYNGEE, per germline. The CDR3 loop is CASSVEAVSGYGYTF. The DNA for the CDR3 is TGTGCCAGCAGCGTAGAGGCCGTTTCGGGCTATGGCTACACCTTC.